Detailed here is one T cell receptor beta chain. The clone's antigen remains unknown. This sample was taken from a study of control samples from healthy donors and cancer patients (dated by TCRdb to about 2020). Library construction relied on the immunoSEQ multiplex PCR assay. Not all clones reach the TCRdb copy of this immuneACCESS table, which keeps in-frame sequences only. Checked studies attribute under half of the gap to unresolved V genes and leave the rest unexplained. This sample's table lists roughly 190,000 clones. The top ten constitute 2% to 2.5% of the sample. V is trimmed back by 5 bases and J by 2 bases, and the junction contains 10 bases that no gene match accounts for. From the germline V gene, CDR1 is SGHVS and CDR2 is FQNEAQ. The CDR3 holds 16 amino acids from the cysteine to the phenylalanine. Only the CDR3 part of the read is kept: 48 bases, read in frame from the first base.

This TCR was recovered from a young woman in good health. Sequenced sample: blood. Here the chain combines TRBV7-8 and TRBJ2-3; TRBD2 matches 7 bases in the middle. The nucleotide sequence reads TGTGCCAGCAGCCCCTCCTGGGGGGGGACCACAGATACGCAGTATTTT. Translated, it gives CASSPSWGGTTDTQYF.